Following are 30 T cell receptor beta chains from one sample sequenced in a study of T cells after yellow fever vaccination. One entry per CDR3 protein, called by TCRdb with MiXCR from the 5' RACE reads. The sample lists 90,000 to 130,000 distinct CDR3 sequences; 8.4% were seen once. This sample comprised CD8+ T cells sorted from PBMCs, obtained 45 days after the yellow fever booster vaccination. These receptors were taken from a man under 40 who received the YFV17D yellow fever vaccine.

This clonotype was observed many times. The gene calls are TRBV5-1 and TRBJ2-3; no clear D. Germline V lookup: CDR1 SGHRS, CDR2 YFSETQ. This CDR3 contains 16 residues. V gave up 2 bases and J gave up 4 bases, with 17 bases separating them. CDR3 sequence reads: CASSFESDSSADTQYF. CDR3 DNA sequence: TGCGCCAGCAGCTTTGAGTCGGATAGTTCGGCAGATACGCAGTATTTT.

In its sample, this clonotype was seen many times. Mismatch with germline at one junction end may stem from a read error. The chain combines TRBV12-3 or TRBV12-4 with TRBJ2-1; TRBD2 agrees at 13 bases. This CDR3 has 15 residues. The CDR3 DNA reads TGTGCCAGCAGTTTAGCCGGGACTAGCGGGAATGAGAAGTTCTTC. Translation gives CASSLAGTSGNEKFF.

This clonotype was counted at least ten times. The rearrangement joins TRBV4-3 to TRBJ2-1; D is undetermined. With 3 bases removed from V and 7 bases from J, the gap between germline ends came to 13 bases. Per germline, CDR1 LGHNA and CDR2 YSLEER. The CDR3 has 14 amino acids. The CDR3 DNA follows: TGCGCCAGCAGCCAGGACCTTGCTTGGAATGAGCAGTTCTTC. It specifies CASSQDLAWNEQFF.

This clonotype was counted at least ten times. This chain connects TRBV28 to TRBJ2-7; no reliable D call. Germline assignment: CDR1 MDHEN and CDR2 SYDVKM. The ends were cut back, 2 bases at V and 0 bases at J, with 11 bases in the middle. The CDR3 consists of 15 residues. The CDR3 sequence: CASSLGVRSSYEQYF. CDR3 nucleotide sequence: TGTGCCAGCAGTTTAGGCGTCAGGAGCTCCTACGAGCAGTACTTC.

This clonotype came up many times. This chain connects TRBV29-1 to TRBJ2-3, with 10 bases identical to TRBD2. The CDR3 is made up of 13 amino acids. V trimming: 7 bases; J trimming: 3 bases; junction bases outside the gene matches: 4. Germline assignment: CDR1 SQVTM and CDR2 ANQGSEA. CDR3 coding DNA: TGCAGCGGTCGGACTAGCGGAACAGATACGCAGTATTTT. This sequence encodes CSGRTSGTDTQYF.

This clonotype has ten or more counts. This chain uses TRBV3-1 with TRBJ2-1; TRBD1 aligns across 9 bases. The trim removed 0 bases at V and 4 bases at J, leaving 7 bases unmatched. The germline V gene has CDR1 LGHDT and CDR2 YNNKEL (reference sequence). This CDR3 region has 17 residues. The chain's CDR3 is CASSQETRDRAYNEQFF. The DNA for the CDR3 is TGTGCCAGCAGCCAAGAGACCCGGGACAGGGCATACAATGAGCAGTTCTTC.

There are many counts of this clonotype. The chain links TRBV6-5 to TRBJ1-3; D unresolved. The CDR3 is 16 amino acids. Germline V gives CDR1 MNHEY, CDR2 SVGAGI. The V gene lost 0 bases and the J gene lost 2 bases, with 11 bases spanning the gap. CDR3 protein: CASSYSVWEAGNTIYF. In nucleotides, the CDR3 is TGTGCCAGCAGTTACTCAGTGTGGGAGGCTGGAAACACCATATATTTT.

The chain joins TRBV28 to TRBJ1-5, with a possible D match to TRBD1 (5 bases). CDR3 size: 14 residues. V shed 7 bases and J shed 11 bases, with 21 bases lying between them. The V gene's germline CDR1 is MDHEN and CDR2 SYDVKM. The CDR3 DNA reads TGTGCCAGCACCCCCGGGGGGGACCTGAGGGCCCAGCATTTT. It translates to CASTPGGDLRAQHF.

V usage is TRBV27 and J usage is TRBJ1-2; 9 nucleotides agree with TRBD1. The CDR3 consists of 14 residues. After removal of 5 bases from V and 6 bases from J, the junction contained 7 bases not matched to a gene. CDR1 and CDR2 (germline): MNHEY, SMNVEV (reference sequence). This chain's CDR3 is CASSPPGQGNGYTF. The CDR3 coding sequence is TGTGCCAGCAGTCCGCCGGGACAGGGAAATGGCTACACCTTC.

The sample holds a few counts of this clonotype. This sequence joins TRBV3-1 and TRBJ1-3; the D gene is possibly TRBD1 (5 bases). V was pared by 0 bases and J by 4 bases, with 19 bases between. This CDR3 contains 18 residues. Germline CDR1 and CDR2: LGHDT and YNNKEL (reference sequence). CDR3 bases: TGTGCCAGCAGCCAAGAGGGGTCTCGGGGCTGGTCAGGAAACACCATATATTTT. As protein: CASSQEGSRGWSGNTIYF. Full variable domain (outside the CDR3, taken from reference TRBV3-1 and TRBJ1-3): DTAVSQTPKYLVTQMGNDKSIKCEQNLGHDTMYWYKQDSKKFLKIMFSYNNKELIINETVPNRFSPKSPDKAHLNLHINSLELGDSAVYFCASSQEGSRGWSGNTIYFGEGSWLTVV.

This clonotype has ten or more counts. This chain joins TRBV12-3 or TRBV12-4 and TRBJ2-1; D ambiguous. The germline V and J ends were trimmed by 5 bases and 6 bases, with 8 bases remaining between them. This CDR3 is built from 12 residues. The CDR3 region is CASSVKGNEQFF. CDR3 in DNA: TGTGCCAGCAGTGTTAAGGGCAATGAGCAGTTCTTC.

There are a few counts of this clonotype. The gene calls are TRBV6-5 and TRBJ2-1, with D perhaps TRBD1 (6 bases). Germline V gives CDR1 MNHEY, CDR2 SVGAGI. V was clipped by 2 bases and J by 5 bases, with 19 bases between them. The CDR3 spans 17 residues. CDR3 loop: CASSYILGTHLNNEQFF. The CDR3, as DNA: TGTGCCAGCAGTTACATTCTCGGGACACACCTTAACAATGAGCAGTTCTTC.

This chain uses TRBV5-1 with TRBJ2-3; 7 nucleotides align to TRBD2. The J segment lost 2 bases and the V segment lost 0 bases, leaving 9 bases of the junction unmatched. Germline CDR1 SGHRS, CDR2 YFSETQ. The CDR3 runs 17 residues. The CDR3 coding sequence is TGCGCCAGCAGCTTGGTTGGAACTAGCGACACCACAGATACGCAGTATTTT. It translates to CASSLVGTSDTTDTQYF.

As DNA, the CDR3 is TGTGCCAGCAGCTCCGACAGGGCTCGGCTGGATGAGCAGTTCTTC. Translation gives CASSSDRARLDEQFF. This chain uses TRBV13 with TRBJ2-1, with 7 nucleotides matching TRBD1. In germline, CDR1 is PRHDT, CDR2 FYEKMQ (reference sequence). The CDR3 is made up of 15 amino acids. J was trimmed by 8 bases and V by 4 bases; bases with no gene match: 11.

The V and J genes are TRBV5-4 and TRBJ2-3, with TRBD1 matching over 8 bases. Germline CDR1 and CDR2: SGHNT and YYREEE (reference sequence). Germline trimming cut 2 bases from V and 6 bases from J; bases unmatched to any gene: 2. There are 13 residues in the CDR3. The CDR3 sequence is CASSFQGADTQYF. DNA of the CDR3: TGTGCCAGCAGCTTTCAGGGGGCCGATACGCAGTATTTT.

The sample holds many counts of this clonotype. This chain's CDR3 is CASSHRDRGYEQYF. In DNA, the CDR3 is TGTGCCAGCAGCCACCGGGACAGGGGTTACGAGCAGTACTTC. This chain connects TRBV7-9 to TRBJ2-7, with 10 bases identical to TRBD1. V shed 5 bases and J 4 bases; nucleotides not matched to a gene: 5. The V gene's germline CDR1 is SEHNR and CDR2 FQNEAQ (reference sequence). The CDR3 sequence is 14 residues long.

J is TRBJ2-7 and V is TRBV18; no reliable D call. Between the trimmed V and J ends, which lost 5 bases and 1 base, there was a span of 12 bases. The germline gives CDR1 KGHSH, CDR2 LQKENI. The length of the CDR3 is 14 residues. DNA for the CDR3: TGTGCCAGCTCATCAAAGCCGGTTTCCTACGAGCAGTACTTC. Amino acids: CASSSKPVSYEQYF.

This clonotype was detected ten times or more. The chain employs TRBV7-9 and TRBJ2-7; D may be TRBD1 (6 bases). The CDR3 covers 12 residues. V lost 5 bases to trimming and J lost 6 bases, with 11 bases between them. Germline CDR1 is SEHNR and CDR2 is FQNEAQ (reference sequence). The CDR3 reads CASSLGQSEQYF. DNA of the CDR3: TGTGCCAGCAGCCTTGGACAGAGCGAGCAGTACTTC.

This chain connects TRBV14 to TRBJ2-1; D unclear. Germline CDR1 SGHDN, CDR2 FVKESK. Trimming removed 0 bases from V and 3 bases from J, with 3 bases in between. The CDR3 runs 13 residues. The CDR3 DNA sequence: TGTGCCAGCAGCCAAGATCACTACAATGAGCAGTTCTTC. It is translated as CASSQDHYNEQFF.

To note about this clonotype: A much larger clone differs from this one at a single base, so this may be a read error. J is TRBJ2-7 and V is TRBV10-2; 7 nucleotides line up with TRBD2. The CDR3 contains 13 residues. CDR1 WSHSY and CDR2 SAAADI come from the germline V gene. With 2 bases clipped from V and 7 bases from J, the junction kept 5 bases outside the gene matches. CDR3 protein: CASSEPEAGEQYF. The CDR3 DNA reads TGCGCCAGCAGTGAGCCGGAAGCGGGAGAGCAGTACTTC.

This clonotype was counted many times. The gene calls are TRBV12-3 or TRBV12-4 and TRBJ2-7; TRBD2 matches at 10 bases. V lost 4 bases and J lost 5; bases outside the gene matches: 5. CDR3 length: 14 amino acids. The CDR3 sequence is CASSSAGLADEQYF. CDR3 DNA: TGTGCCAGCAGTTCCGCCGGACTAGCGGACGAGCAGTACTTC.

This clonotype has a count of ten or more. The chain has TRBV29-1 and TRBJ2-7; no definite D call. This CDR3 is built from 11 residues. Trimming removed 3 bases from V and 3 bases from J, with 6 bases in between. From germline, CDR1 is SQVTM and CDR2 ANQGSEA. The CDR3 DNA sequence: TGCAGCGTTGACACCGACTACGAGCAGTACTTC. The encoded protein is CSVDTDYEQYF.

The V and J genes are TRBV7-8 and TRBJ2-7; tentatively, D is TRBD2 (6 bases). This CDR3 spans 14 amino acids. The V gene lost 5 bases and the J gene lost 2 bases, with 13 bases spanning the gap. CDR1 and CDR2 from the germline V gene are SGHVS and FQNEAQ. CDR3 protein: CASSTIAVPYEQYF. In DNA form, the CDR3 reads TGTGCCAGCAGCACCATAGCGGTTCCCTACGAGCAGTACTTC.

Ten or more counts support this clonotype. The chain employs TRBV20-1 and TRBJ2-5; D not resolved. Germline V gene sequence: CDR1 DFQATT, CDR2 SNEGSKA (reference sequence). V dropped 0 bases and J dropped 5 bases, with 4 bases sitting between them. The CDR3 consists of 11 residues. CDR3 bases: TGCAGTGCTAGAGATGGTGAGACCCAGTACTTC. Encoded protein: CSARDGETQYF.

The table lists this clonotype with many counts. The rearrangement joins TRBV24-1 to TRBJ2-1, with D possibly being TRBD2 (6 bases). The CDR3 runs 14 residues. Germline V CDR1 and CDR2: KGHDR, SFDVKD. Trimming left V 2 bases short and J 7 bases short, with 11 bases between. CDR3 loop: CATSDWGGNNEQFF. In nucleotides, the CDR3 is TGTGCCACCAGTGATTGGGGCGGGAATAATGAGCAGTTCTTC.

This clonotype was seen at least ten times. V usage is TRBV12-3 or TRBV12-4 and J usage is TRBJ2-1; 8 positions agree with TRBD1. The CDR3 is 15 residues long. V lost 7 bases to trimming and J lost 6 bases; unmatched junction nucleotides: 11. The CDR3 bases are TGTGCCAGCACTTCGGGGCGAACAGGGGGCAATGAGCAGTTCTTC. Residues: CASTSGRTGGNEQFF.

At least ten counts were recorded for this clonotype. The rearrangement joins TRBV4-3 to TRBJ2-2; no firm D call. The V and J ends lost 4 bases and 0 bases respectively, with 9 bases between them. CDR3 length equals 15 residues. Germline CDR1 LGHNA, CDR2 YSLEER. The CDR3 reads CASSLGSANTGELFF. The CDR3 nucleotides read TGCGCCAGCAGCCTTGGTTCAGCGAACACCGGGGAGCTGTTTTTT.

This clonotype occurred many times. The rearrangement uses TRBV4-3 and TRBJ2-4; D is undetermined. Germline CDR1 and CDR2: LGHNA and YSLEER. Trimming took 0 bases from V and 3 from J, leaving 9 bases between them. CDR3 length: 15 residues. The CDR3 here is CASSQDPGRKNIQYF. The CDR3 nucleotides read TGCGCCAGCAGCCAAGACCCCGGGCGCAAAAACATTCAGTACTTC.

This clonotype was observed many times. V usage is TRBV4-3 and J usage is TRBJ2-1; D call uncertain. This CDR3 spans 13 amino acids. Looked up from germline, CDR1 is LGHNA and CDR2 is YSLEER. Trimming stripped 1 base from V and 5 bases from J, with 6 bases between. The DNA of the CDR3 is TGCGCCAGCAGCCAAGTGCGGAACAATGAGCAGTTCTTC. Its translation is CASSQVRNNEQFF.

This clonotype was seen many times. The chain joins TRBV29-1 to TRBJ2-2, with D possibly being TRBD2 (6 bases). Germline CDR1 and CDR2: SQVTM and ANQGSEA. The CDR3 spans 12 residues. The CDR3 DNA is TGCAGTGGGGAGGAGGACACCGGGGAGCTGTTTTTT. Translated: CSGEEDTGELFF.